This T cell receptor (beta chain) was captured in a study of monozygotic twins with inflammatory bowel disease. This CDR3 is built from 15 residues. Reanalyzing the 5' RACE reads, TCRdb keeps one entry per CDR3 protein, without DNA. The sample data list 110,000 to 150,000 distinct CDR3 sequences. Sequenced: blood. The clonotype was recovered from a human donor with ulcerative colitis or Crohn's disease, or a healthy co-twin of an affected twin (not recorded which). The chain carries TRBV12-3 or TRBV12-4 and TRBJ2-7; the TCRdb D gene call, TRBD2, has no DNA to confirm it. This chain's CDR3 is CASSPTPLEVNEQYF.